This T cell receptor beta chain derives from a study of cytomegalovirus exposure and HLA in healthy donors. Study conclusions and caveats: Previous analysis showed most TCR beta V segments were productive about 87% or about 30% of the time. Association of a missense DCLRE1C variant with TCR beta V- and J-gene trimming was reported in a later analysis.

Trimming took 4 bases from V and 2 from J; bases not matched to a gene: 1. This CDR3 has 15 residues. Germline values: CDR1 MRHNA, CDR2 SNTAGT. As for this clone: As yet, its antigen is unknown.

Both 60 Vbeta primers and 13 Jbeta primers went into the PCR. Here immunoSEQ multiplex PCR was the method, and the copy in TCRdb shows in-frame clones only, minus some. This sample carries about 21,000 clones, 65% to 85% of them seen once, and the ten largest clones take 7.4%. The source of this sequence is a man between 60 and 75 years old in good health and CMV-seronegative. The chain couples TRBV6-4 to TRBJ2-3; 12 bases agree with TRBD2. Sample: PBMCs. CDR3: CASSGLAGATDTQYF. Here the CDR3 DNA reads TGTGCCAGCAGTGGACTAGCGGGGGCCACAGATACGCAGTATTTT.